This TCR beta chain emerged from a study of T-cell memory formation after mild COVID-19. Overall study: Across donors, TCR clusters were largely donor specific.

Amplification by 5'RACE using constant-segment primers produced TCR alpha and TCR beta cDNA libraries that carried sample barcodes and UMIs. TCRdb analysed the 5' RACE reads with MiXCR anew, one entry per CDR3 protein. The sample lists hundreds of thousands of distinct CDR3 sequences, roughly a sixth occurring once. The CDR3 is 15 residues long. The J segment lost 1 base and the V segment lost 0 bases, leaving 5 bases of the junction unmatched. CDR1 and CDR2 (germline): SQVTM, ANQGSEA. Comment on this clonotype: The antigen remains undetermined.

Overall study findings and caveats: Those CD4+ clones that contracted were mainly in CM and EM (CD8+ ones in EMRA).

The sequencing input was PBMCs or a T cell subset sorted from them (not recorded which). The sequence derives from an adult woman who had mild COVID-19 (a few samples of this study predate the infection). Cell type and time point are not known. V is TRBV29-1 and J is TRBJ1-1, with 7 bases identical to TRBD1. The CDR3 spells CSVEEGRGPNTEAFF. The CDR3 coding sequence is TGCAGCGTTGAAGAGGGGAGGGGGCCGAACACTGAAGCTTTCTTT.